This T cell receptor beta chain was sequenced for a study of cytomegalovirus exposure and HLA in healthy donors. This clone was detected only once. CDR3 length: 13 residues. The V segment lost 3 bases and the J segment 10 bases; nucleotides outside the gene matches: 4. CDR1 is SGHNT and CDR2 is YYREEE in the germline V gene (reference sequence). The PCR ran on 60 Vbeta and 13 Jbeta primers. Some clones are missing from TCRdb's copy, which holds only in-frame ones; the method was immunoSEQ multiplex PCR. The sample carries over 150,000 clones, approximately 80% recorded once. Sequencing was performed on PBMCs. The V gene is TRBV5-4, the J gene TRBJ1-1; 12 nucleotides align to TRBD1. The receptor was isolated from a boy between 10 and 17 years old in good health and CMV-seronegative. The CDR3 loop reads CASSSGQGAGAFF. The CDR3 DNA follows: TGTGCCAGCAGCTCGGGACAGGGGGCCGGAGCTTTCTTT.